Sequencing of this T cell receptor (beta chain) was carried out in a study of T-cell memory formation after mild COVID-19. General observations from the study: Researchers found some responding clones in pre-infection memory, a sign that cross-reactive memory joined. Clones that contracted clustered mainly in CM and EM if CD4+ and in EMRA if CD8+.

TCRdb independently ran MiXCR on the 5' RACE reads; one entry per CDR3 protein. The sample includes 170,000 or so distinct CDR3 sequences, around a fifth of them seen just once. This clonotype was seen more than once but under ten times. The antigen is not known. With V trimmed by 3 bases and J by 1 base, 1 base remained unmatched. Per germline, CDR1 MNHEY and CDR2 SMNVEV (reference sequence). The CDR3 loop spans 14 amino acids. This sequence joins TRBV27 and TRBJ2-7; TRBD2 aligns across 9 bases. The sequenced material came from PBMCs or a T cell subset sorted from them (not recorded which). The sequence came from an adult woman who had mild COVID-19 (a few samples of this study predate the infection). Cell type and time point are not known. The CDR3 spells CASSFSGSSYEQYF. The CDR3 bases are TGTGCCAGCAGTTTTAGCGGGAGTTCCTACGAGCAGTACTTC.